This T cell receptor beta chain originates from a study of shared clonotypes between healthy human individuals. Data came from immunoSEQ multiplex PCR; TCRdb stores just in-frame clones and leaves some out. The table lists about 1,800,000 clones, over 85% of them singletons. CD8 cells classed as naive were CD45RO-negative and positively selected for CCR7, excluding terminally differentiated effector memory CD45RA+ cells. V was pared by 3 bases and J by 8 bases, with 4 bases of the junction left unmatched. Germline V gene sequence: CDR1 SGDLS, CDR2 YYNGEE. The CDR3 is made up of 14 amino acids. The material sequenced was naive CD8+ T cells sorted from blood. This chain joins TRBV9 and TRBJ2-4; TRBD1 matches at 11 bases. This TCR was sampled from a young man in good health. The CDR3 is CASSDGTGGDIQYF. For the CDR3, the DNA is TGTGCCAGCAGCGATGGGACAGGGGGTGACATTCAGTACTTC. Together with reference TRBV9 and TRBJ2-4, the CDR3 gives the full variable domain: DSGVTQTPKHLITATGQRVTLRCSPRSGDLSVYWYQQSLDQGLQFLIQYYNGEERAKGNILERFSAQQFPDLHSELNLSSLELGDSALYFCASSDGTGGDIQYFGAGTRLSVL.